These 10 T cell receptor beta chains were sequenced from one sample in a study of blood T cell repertoires in COVID-19. Only in-frame clones appear in the TCRdb table, and some are missing; sequencing was by immunoSEQ multiplex PCR. The profile shows some 320,000 clones, roughly 85% of them singletons. Material: PBMCs or T cells enriched from blood (not recorded which). These receptors were obtained from a woman in her 30s who had been exposed to COVID-19.

The sample holds many counts of this clone. The J gene is TRBJ1-1, the V gene TRBV2; 10 positions match TRBD1. V lost 4 bases, J lost 6 bases, and 5 bases stayed unmatched. Looked up from germline, CDR1 is SNHLY and CDR2 is FYNNEI. The CDR3 length is 14 residues. The CDR3 loop reads CASSGGTGEAEAFF. CDR3 DNA sequence: TGTGCCAGCAGTGGAGGGACAGGGGAGGCTGAAGCTTTCTTT.

The table lists this clone with a few counts. J is TRBJ1-6 and V is TRBV28, with no clear D. The V gene's germline CDR1 is MDHEN and CDR2 SYDVKM. There are 14 residues in the CDR3. V lost 0 bases and J lost 7, with 7 bases in between. The CDR3 region has the DNA TGTGCCAGCAGTTTATGGGCCTTGAATTCACCCCTCCACTTT. Its translation: CASSLWALNSPLHF.

The chain is built from TRBV28 and TRBJ2-7; perhaps TRBD1 as D (5 bases). The CDR3 contains 13 residues. Germline V gene sequence: CDR1 MDHEN, CDR2 SYDVKM. Trimming cost V 6 bases and J 2 bases, with 11 bases left between them. The CDR3 sequence: CASRQGNAYEQYF. The CDR3 nucleotides read TGTGCCAGCAGGCAGGGTAATGCCTACGAGCAGTACTTC. Supplemented by reference TRBV28 and TRBJ2-7, the full variable domain reads DVKVTQSSRYLVKRTGEKVFLECVQDMDHENMFWYRQDPGLGLRLIYFSYDVKMKEKGDIPEGYSVSREKKERFSLILESASTNQTSMYLCASRQGNAYEQYFGPGTRLTVT.

The rearrangement uses TRBV5-4 and TRBJ1-4; maybe TRBD1 (5 bases). The CDR3 sequence is 14 residues long. With 5 bases removed from V and 5 bases from J, the gap between germline ends came to 13 bases. The germline V gene has CDR1 SGHNT and CDR2 YYREEE (reference sequence). Written as DNA, the CDR3 is TGTGCCAGCAGTTCTCGACAGAGAAATGAAAAACTGTTTTTT. Translated: CASSSRQRNEKLFF.

V gene TRBV9 combines with J gene TRBJ1-6; 9 bases align to TRBD1. CDR1 is SGDLS and CDR2 is YYNGEE in the germline V gene. J was trimmed by 8 bases and V by 0 bases; bases with no gene match: 3. This CDR3 comprises 15 residues. CDR3 residues: CASSVDDRGYSPLHF. Here the CDR3 DNA reads TGTGCCAGCAGCGTAGATGACAGGGGGTATTCACCCCTCCACTTT.

The V call is TRBV2, the J call TRBJ1-3; unclear D gene. CDR1 is SNHLY, CDR2 FYNNEI, per germline. V was trimmed by 8 bases and J by 9 bases, leaving 8 bases between them. CDR3 length: 10 amino acids. This chain's CDR3 is CASGEGTIYF. The CDR3, as DNA: TGTGCCAGCGGGGAGGGCACCATATATTTT.

The chain employs TRBV5-1 and TRBJ2-2; D unclear. Germline CDR1 SGHRS, CDR2 YFSETQ. The CDR3 runs 14 residues. V was pared by 1 base and J by 2 bases, with 6 bases between. CDR3 nucleotide sequence: TGCGCCAGCAGCTTGCGACTTAACACCGGGGAGCTGTTTTTT. Translation gives CASSLRLNTGELFF.

For the CDR3, the DNA is TGCGCCAGCAGCTTGGCCCGGGACAGCCTGTTCTATGGCTACACCTTC. This sequence encodes CASSLARDSLFYGYTF. The chain is built from TRBV5-1 and TRBJ1-2, with 7 nucleotides matching TRBD1. In germline, CDR1 is SGHRS, CDR2 YFSETQ. This CDR3 comprises 16 residues. After removal of 0 bases from V and 4 bases from J, the junction contained 9 bases not matched to a gene. The whole variable domain, filled in from reference TRBV5-1 and TRBJ1-2, reads KAGVTQTPRYLIKTRGQQVTLSCSPISGHRSVSWYQQTPGQGLQFLFEYFSETQRNKGNFPGRFSGRQFSNSRSEMNVSTLELGDSALYLCASSLARDSLFYGYTFGSGTRLTVV.

The chain has TRBV28 and TRBJ2-1, with 8 bases identical to TRBD1. Germline V CDR1 and CDR2: MDHEN, SYDVKM. The V segment lost 2 bases and the J segment 1 base; nucleotides outside the gene matches: 7. There are 17 residues in the CDR3. The CDR3 DNA reads as TGTGCCAGCAGTTTAAGTGGACAGGGACTTTCCTACAATGAGCAGTTCTTC. Translation gives CASSLSGQGLSYNEQFF.

The chain joins TRBV5-1 to TRBJ2-7; D is unclear. The CDR3 contains 12 residues. From germline, CDR1 is SGHRS and CDR2 YFSETQ. V was trimmed by 3 bases and J by 6 bases, leaving 10 bases between them. CDR3 residues: CASSSTGREQYF. CDR3 DNA sequence: TGCGCCAGCAGCTCGACGGGTCGCGAGCAGTACTTC.